These T cell receptor beta chains were read from a single sample in a study of regulatory T cells in long-lasting Graves disease. TCRdb recomputed calls from the multiplex PCR reads with MiXCR, one row per CDR3 protein. The sample has hundreds of thousands of distinct CDR3 sequences, under 20% seen once; the top ten hold 15% to 20%. Another study also made use of these data, one on T cells in Graves' hyperthyroidism and ophthalmopathy.

The source was peripheral blood mononuclear cells (PBMCs), collected at new diagnosis, from a patient treated with antithyroid drugs. These TCRs come from a woman younger than 45 with Graves disease. Each CDR3 is given with its conserved first and last residue. Each record gives: V gene, clone size, D gene, J gene, CDR3 DNA, CDR3 protein. The D gene is left open where the match is weak. Size values are once, few and many counts, or a class for expanded clones, and some rows have none.

v_call: TRBV20-1
clone_size: few
d_call: TRBD1
j_call: TRBJ1-1
cdr3_nt: TGCAGTGCTAAACCGCCGGGACAGGAATTAAACACTGAAGCTTTCTTT
cdr3_aa: CSAKPPGQELNTEAFF

v_call: TRBV5-4
clone_size: NA
d_call: TRBD1
j_call: TRBJ2-1
cdr3_nt: TGTGCCAGCAGCTTGTCGTCCACAGGGGGCGCCTTCAATGAGCAGTTCTTC
cdr3_aa: CASSLSSTGGAFNEQFF

v_call: TRBV6-1
clone_size: many
d_call: NA
j_call: TRBJ2-1
cdr3_nt: TGTGCCAGCAGTCGACAGGTGGGGCAGTTCTTC
cdr3_aa: CASSRQVGQFF

v_call: TRBV5-1
clone_size: many
d_call: NA
j_call: TRBJ2-3
cdr3_nt: TGCGCCAGCAGCTTGGCTACAGGGACGACCAGAGATACGCAGTATTTT
cdr3_aa: CASSLATGTTRDTQYF

v_call: TRBV18
clone_size: many
d_call: NA
j_call: TRBJ1-1
cdr3_nt: TGTGCCAGCTCACCAGTACAGACGAACACTGAAGCTTTCTTT
cdr3_aa: CASSPVQTNTEAFF

v_call: TRBV29-1
clone_size: NA
d_call: NA
j_call: TRBJ1-1
cdr3_nt: TGCAGCGTTCGCAGGCTGAACACTGAAGCTTTCTTT
cdr3_aa: CSVRRLNTEAFF

v_call: TRBV27
clone_size: many
d_call: NA
j_call: TRBJ2-7
cdr3_nt: TGTGCCAGCAGTCCAACAGGCCCCTCCTACGAGCAGTACTTC
cdr3_aa: CASSPTGPSYEQYF

v_call: TRBV28
clone_size: many
d_call: NA
j_call: TRBJ2-2
cdr3_nt: TGTGCCAGCAGTTATACAGGGACCGGGGAGCTGTTTTTT
cdr3_aa: CASSYTGTGELFF

v_call: TRBV5-1
clone_size: many
d_call: TRBD1
j_call: TRBJ1-1
cdr3_nt: TGCGCCAGCAGCTTGAGCCCGACAGGGCCTTTGGGTAGGAACACTGAAGCTTTCTTT
cdr3_aa: CASSLSPTGPLGRNTEAFF

v_call: TRBV28
clone_size: NA
d_call: TRBD2
j_call: TRBJ2-5
cdr3_nt: TGTGCCAGCACCAAAATCATTAGACTAGCGGGTTACCAAGAGACCCAGTACTTC
cdr3_aa: CASTKIIRLAGYQETQYF

v_call: TRBV7-3
clone_size: NA
d_call: NA
j_call: TRBJ2-5
cdr3_nt: TGTGCCAGCAGCTTAACGTTGGCGAAGATAGAGACCCAGTACTTC
cdr3_aa: CASSLTLAKIETQYF

v_call: TRBV2
clone_size: many
d_call: TRBD2
j_call: TRBJ2-1
cdr3_nt: TGTGCCAGTGGACTAGAATCCCCCAATGAGCAGTTCTTC
cdr3_aa: CASGLESPNEQFF

v_call: TRBV5-1
clone_size: NA
d_call: NA
j_call: TRBJ2-3
cdr3_nt: TGCGCCAGCAGCTCTGGAGCATTTAATGCAGATACGCAGTATTTT
cdr3_aa: CASSSGAFNADTQYF

v_call: TRBV20-1
clone_size: few
d_call: NA
j_call: TRBJ2-3
cdr3_nt: TGCAGTGCTAGACTGGACAGAGTAAGCACAGATACGCAGTATTTT
cdr3_aa: CSARLDRVSTDTQYF

v_call: TRBV28
clone_size: many
d_call: NA
j_call: TRBJ2-7
cdr3_nt: TGTGCCAGCAGTTTAAGGTTTGGCCGGACACCACCCTACGAGCAGTACTTC
cdr3_aa: CASSLRFGRTPPYEQYF

v_call: TRBV5-1
clone_size: once
d_call: NA
j_call: TRBJ2-5
cdr3_nt: TGCGCCAGCAGCCTTGGGACTTTCCAAGAGACCCAGTACTTC
cdr3_aa: CASSLGTFQETQYF

v_call: TRBV4-1
clone_size: NA
d_call: TRBD2
j_call: TRBJ2-7
cdr3_nt: TGCGCCAGCAGCTACTCGGCGGGAGGGCCGAGCGAGCAGTACTTC
cdr3_aa: CASSYSAGGPSEQYF

v_call: TRBV28
clone_size: many
d_call: NA
j_call: TRBJ2-7
cdr3_nt: TGTGCCAGCACCGTAGGGTACGAGCAGTACTTC
cdr3_aa: CASTVGYEQYF

v_call: TRBV28
clone_size: NA
d_call: NA
j_call: TRBJ1-4
cdr3_nt: TGTGCCAGCAGGGCCGCCCCTCCTGAAAAACTGTTTTTT
cdr3_aa: CASRAAPPEKLFF

v_call: TRBV18
clone_size: many
d_call: NA
j_call: TRBJ2-7
cdr3_nt: TGTGCCAGCTCACCAATCGTCTCCTACGAGCAGTACTTC
cdr3_aa: CASSPIVSYEQYF

v_call: TRBV19
clone_size: NA
d_call: NA
j_call: TRBJ2-5
cdr3_nt: TGTGCCAGTACGAGGTCCGGGAGAGGTCAAGAGACCCAGTACTTC
cdr3_aa: CASTRSGRGQETQYF

v_call: TRBV7-2
clone_size: many
d_call: TRBD2
j_call: TRBJ2-3
cdr3_nt: TGTGCCAGCCTTCCGAGCGGGAGTTGGACAGATACGCAGTATTTT
cdr3_aa: CASLPSGSWTDTQYF

v_call: TRBV12-3/TRBV12-4
clone_size: NA
d_call: TRBD2
j_call: TRBJ2-2
cdr3_nt: TGTGCCAGCAAATGGCTAGCGGAGATCACCGGGGAGCTGTTTTTT
cdr3_aa: CASKWLAEITGELFF

v_call: TRBV29-1
clone_size: few
d_call: NA
j_call: TRBJ2-2
cdr3_nt: TGCAGCGTAACCGGGCCTATTAACACCGGGGAGCTGTTTTTT
cdr3_aa: CSVTGPINTGELFF

v_call: TRBV5-1
clone_size: few
d_call: TRBD1
j_call: TRBJ2-1
cdr3_nt: TGCGCCAGCACCCGGGGACAGGGGTTAGGAGAGCAGTTCTTC
cdr3_aa: CASTRGQGLGEQFF

v_call: TRBV9
clone_size: NA
d_call: NA
j_call: TRBJ2-7
cdr3_nt: TGTGCCAGCGGCGTAAAGGCAGGGACCTACGAGCAGTACTTC
cdr3_aa: CASGVKAGTYEQYF

v_call: TRBV9
clone_size: few
d_call: TRBD1
j_call: TRBJ2-1
cdr3_nt: TGTGCCAGCAGCGGACACAGGGGGCGCATCGATGAGCAGTTCTTC
cdr3_aa: CASSGHRGRIDEQFF

v_call: TRBV5-1
clone_size: few
d_call: NA
j_call: TRBJ2-3
cdr3_nt: TGCGCCAGCAGCCCCATGAGTGCTAGCACAGATACGCAGTATTTT
cdr3_aa: CASSPMSASTDTQYF

v_call: TRBV12-3/TRBV12-4
clone_size: many
d_call: NA
j_call: TRBJ2-3
cdr3_nt: TGTGCCAGCAGTTCTCGGGGCGGCCCAGATACGCAGTATTTT
cdr3_aa: CASSSRGGPDTQYF

v_call: TRBV28
clone_size: few
d_call: TRBD1
j_call: TRBJ2-3
cdr3_nt: TGTGCCAGCAGGACTGAGACAGGGGTCATCGATACGCAGTATTTT
cdr3_aa: CASRTETGVIDTQYF

v_call: TRBV20-1
clone_size: few
d_call: NA
j_call: TRBJ2-7
cdr3_nt: TGCAGTGCTAGAGCTAGGGACCTCTACGAGCAGTACTTC
cdr3_aa: CSARARDLYEQYF

v_call: TRBV28
clone_size: few
d_call: NA
j_call: TRBJ1-3
cdr3_nt: TGTGCCAGCAGTTGGACAGCCGCCGGAAACACCATATATTTT
cdr3_aa: CASSWTAAGNTIYF

v_call: TRBV27
clone_size: many
d_call: NA
j_call: TRBJ1-2
cdr3_nt: TGTGCCAGCAGTATCGACTCGTACTATGGCTACACCTTC
cdr3_aa: CASSIDSYYGYTF

v_call: TRBV20-1
clone_size: NA
d_call: NA
j_call: TRBJ1-1
cdr3_nt: TGCAGTGCTAGTAGTAGACTCCTGAACACTGAAGCTTTCTTT
cdr3_aa: CSASSRLLNTEAFF

v_call: TRBV6-2/TRBV6-3
clone_size: NA
d_call: TRBD1
j_call: TRBJ2-4
cdr3_nt: TGTGCCAGCAGTGAATCCCTAGGGGGCGGCAAAAACATTCAGTACTTC
cdr3_aa: CASSESLGGGKNIQYF

v_call: TRBV6-1
clone_size: few
d_call: TRBD2
j_call: TRBJ2-7
cdr3_nt: TGTGCCAGCAGTGGTAGCGGGAGGGCCGGTTCCTACGAGCAGTACTTC
cdr3_aa: CASSGSGRAGSYEQYF

v_call: TRBV19
clone_size: NA
d_call: NA
j_call: TRBJ2-3
cdr3_nt: TGTGCCAGTAGTTGGGGGAAGGGAGATACGCAGTATTTT
cdr3_aa: CASSWGKGDTQYF

v_call: TRBV6-4
clone_size: NA
d_call: NA
j_call: TRBJ1-4
cdr3_nt: TGTGCCAGCGGACATGTGGACTCTAATGAAAAACTGTTTTTT
cdr3_aa: CASGHVDSNEKLFF

v_call: TRBV7-9
clone_size: many
d_call: TRBD1
j_call: TRBJ2-1
cdr3_nt: TGTGCCAGCAGCGCCCCGGACAGGGCAAACAATGAGCAGTTCTTC
cdr3_aa: CASSAPDRANNEQFF

v_call: TRBV24-1
clone_size: once
d_call: NA
j_call: TRBJ2-5
cdr3_nt: TGTGCCACCAGTGTTTCGGGCAGCGGCCAAGAGACCCAGTACTTC
cdr3_aa: CATSVSGSGQETQYF

v_call: TRBV2
clone_size: many
d_call: NA
j_call: TRBJ1-5
cdr3_nt: TGTGCCAGCAGTGATACAACTAGCAATCAGCCCCAGCATTTT
cdr3_aa: CASSDTTSNQPQHF